This entry lists 13 T cell receptor beta chains sequenced from one sample in a study of blood T cells in healthy people across ages (dated by TCRdb to the mid-2010s). Library prep was done by 5' RACE. Sequencing relied on an Illumina HiSeq 2500. A second 7 to 11 cycle PCR used a sample-barcoded 5' primer and a J-beta primer mix. TCRdb itself trimmed the public reads at Q25 with fastp, ran MiXCR and retained productive beta chains. Duplicate CDR3 protein sequences are folded into a single record with the most common DNA and genes. The sample data list 1.5 million to 2 million distinct CDR3 sequences, and roughly 30% of these were observed just once. Jointly, the top ten make up around 7.7% of the sample. Sequenced material: blood. Every receptor here comes from a young woman in good health.

The V and J genes are TRBV20-1 and TRBJ2-3, with a weak D call TRBD2 (7 bases). Trimming pared 5 bases from V and 2 bases from J, leaving 14 bases between. Germline V gives CDR1 DFQATT, CDR2 SNEGSKA (reference sequence). CDR3 length equals 14 residues. In DNA, the CDR3 is TGCAGTGCTGAGGGGGAGGGATTCACAGATACGCAGTATTTT. This encodes CSAEGEGFTDTQYF.

In the case of this clonotype: The germline gene is not matched at one end of the junction; a read error may be the cause. V gene TRBV7-6 combines with J gene TRBJ2-7; 8 bases fit TRBD1. This CDR3 is built from 15 residues. Germline CDR1 reads SGHVS; CDR2 reads FNYEAQ. Here the CDR3 reads CTSTRGTDRAYEQYF. The CDR3 coding sequence is TGTACCAGCACCCGGGGGACGGACAGGGCCTACGAGCAGTACTTC.

The CDR3 nucleotides are TGTGCCAGCAGCCTGAGGGGGTCTGAGCCCCAGCATTTT. Protein sequence: CASSLRGSEPQHF. The genes are TRBV7-9 and TRBJ1-5; D possibly corresponds to TRBD1 (6 bases). CDR3 length equals 13 residues. Per germline, CDR1 SEHNR and CDR2 FQNEAQ (reference sequence). V was shortened by 5 bases and J by 8 bases, with 13 bases between the two germline ends.

Written as DNA, the CDR3 is TGTGCCAGCAGTATCGACCCGGATCAGCCCCAGCATTTT. It codes for CASSIDPDQPQHF. V is TRBV12-3 or TRBV12-4 and J is TRBJ1-5; no clear D gene. This CDR3 is 13 amino acids long. Trimming pared 5 bases from V and 5 bases from J, leaving 10 bases between.

The chain joins TRBV6-1 to TRBJ2-3; 9 bases map to TRBD2. The germline V gene has CDR1 MNHNS and CDR2 SASEGT. This CDR3 is built from 17 residues. V lost 5 bases to trimming and J lost 4 bases; unmatched junction nucleotides: 13. The CDR3 is CASSPGLAGGLPDTQYF. CDR3 bases: TGTGCCAGCAGTCCCGGCTTGGCGGGGGGGTTACCAGATACGCAGTATTTT.

This clonotype was recorded at least ten times. The chain recombines TRBV5-1 with TRBJ2-5, with D possibly being TRBD2 (5 bases). The CDR3 runs to 14 residues. Trimming cost V 1 base and J 5 bases, with 12 bases left between them. The germline gives CDR1 SGHRS, CDR2 YFSETQ. The DNA for the CDR3 is TGCGCCAGCAGCTTGATCCCAGCGGTCGAGACCCAGTACTTC. Protein sequence: CASSLIPAVETQYF.

This clonotype was detected once. The J gene is TRBJ2-2, the V gene TRBV15; D call uncertain. Trimming took off 1 base at V and 1 base at J, with 1 base between the two ends. The germline V gene has CDR1 LNHNV and CDR2 YYDKDF (reference sequence). The CDR3 sequence is 13 residues long. The CDR3 coding sequence is TGTGCCACCAGCAGAGGGAACACCGGGGAGCTGTTTTTT. This codes for CATSRGNTGELFF.

To note about this clonotype: The junction departs from the called germline gene at one end, perhaps through a read error. The chain combines TRBV7-6 with TRBJ1-6, with TRBD1 matching 8 bases. The CDR3 runs 15 residues. Germline CDR1 is SGHVS and CDR2 is FNYEAQ. CDR3 in DNA: TGTGCCAGCAGCTTAAACCAACAGGGGGGTTCACCCCGCCACTTT. Its translation: CASSLNQQGGSPRHF.

The chain couples TRBV6-4 to TRBJ2-5; 9 bases match TRBD2. Per germline, CDR1 MRHNA and CDR2 SNTAGT. V was clipped by 8 bases and J by 4 bases; unmatched bases: 8. The CDR3 length is 14 residues. The CDR3 region is CASVSGGKRETQYF. In nucleotides, the CDR3 is TGTGCCAGCGTTAGCGGGGGTAAGCGAGAGACCCAGTACTTC.

The V and J genes are TRBV7-2 and TRBJ2-7; D is possibly TRBD1 (6 bases). This CDR3 has 14 amino acids. V gave up 5 bases and J gave up 3 bases, with 14 bases separating them. CDR1 and CDR2 from the germline V gene are SGHTA and FQGNSA. DNA for the CDR3: TGTGCCAGCAGCCCTGATTGGGGGCACTACGAGCAGTACTTC. Its protein is CASSPDWGHYEQYF.

This clonotype was counted only a few times. The V call is TRBV27, the J call TRBJ2-3; D not certain. There are 13 residues in the CDR3. Trimming removed 4 bases from V and 2 bases from J, with 7 bases in between. CDR1 and CDR2 (germline): MNHEY, SMNVEV (reference sequence). CDR3 bases: TGTGCCAGCAGTTCATTATTCACAGATACGCAGTATTTT. Encoded protein: CASSSLFTDTQYF.

This clonotype was picked up one time. Possible read error: a much larger clone is one base away. The chain is built from TRBV6-2 or TRBV6-3 and TRBJ2-6; a weak D match, TRBD1 (5 bases). Germline CDR1 is MNHEY and CDR2 is SVGEGT. The CDR3 is 13 residues long. The chain's CDR3 is CASGMSGAKVLTF. For the CDR3, the DNA is TGTGCCAGCGGCATGTCTGGGGCCAAGGTCCTGACTTTC.

This clonotype appeared a few times. The J gene is TRBJ1-2, the V gene TRBV6-5; 9 nucleotides match TRBD1. Germline-derived CDR1 and CDR2 are MNHEY and SVGAGI. The V and J ends lost 2 bases and 4 bases, in that order; junction bases with no gene match: 8. This CDR3 region has 16 residues. In nucleotides, the CDR3 is TGTGCCAGCAGTTACAAAGCGGGACAGGGATTCTATGGCTACACCTTC. As protein: CASSYKAGQGFYGYTF.